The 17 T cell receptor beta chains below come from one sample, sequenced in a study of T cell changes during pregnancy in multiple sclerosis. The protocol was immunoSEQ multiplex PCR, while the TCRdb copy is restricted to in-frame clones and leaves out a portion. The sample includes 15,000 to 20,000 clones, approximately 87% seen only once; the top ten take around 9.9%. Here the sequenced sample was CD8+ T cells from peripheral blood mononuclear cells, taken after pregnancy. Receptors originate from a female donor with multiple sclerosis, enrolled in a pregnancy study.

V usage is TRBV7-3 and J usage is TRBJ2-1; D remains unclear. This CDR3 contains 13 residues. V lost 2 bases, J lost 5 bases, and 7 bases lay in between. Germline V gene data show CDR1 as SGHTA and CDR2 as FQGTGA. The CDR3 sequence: CASSLVGNNEQFF. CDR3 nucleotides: TGTGCCAGCAGCTTAGTGGGCAACAATGAGCAGTTCTTC.

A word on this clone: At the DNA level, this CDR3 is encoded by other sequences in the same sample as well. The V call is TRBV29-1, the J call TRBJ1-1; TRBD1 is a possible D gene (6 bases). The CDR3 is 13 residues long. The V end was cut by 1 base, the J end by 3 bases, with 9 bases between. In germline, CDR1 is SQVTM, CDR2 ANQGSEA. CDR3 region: CSVEAGEDTEAFF. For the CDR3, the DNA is TGCAGCGTTGAAGCAGGGGAAGACACTGAAGCTTTCTTT.

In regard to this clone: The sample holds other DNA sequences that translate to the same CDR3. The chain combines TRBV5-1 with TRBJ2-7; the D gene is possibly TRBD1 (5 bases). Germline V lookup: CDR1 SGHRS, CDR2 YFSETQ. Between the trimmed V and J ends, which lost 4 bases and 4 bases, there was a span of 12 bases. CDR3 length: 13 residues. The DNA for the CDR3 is TGCGCCAGCAGCCCGACAGAGAGTTACGAGCAGTACTTC. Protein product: CASSPTESYEQYF.

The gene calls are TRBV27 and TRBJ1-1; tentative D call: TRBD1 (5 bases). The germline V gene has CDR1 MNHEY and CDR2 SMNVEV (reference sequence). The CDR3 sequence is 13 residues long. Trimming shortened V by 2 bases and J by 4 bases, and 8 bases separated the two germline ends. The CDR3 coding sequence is TGTGCCAGCAGTTTAGGACACTTCACTGAAGCTTTCTTT. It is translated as CASSLGHFTEAFF.

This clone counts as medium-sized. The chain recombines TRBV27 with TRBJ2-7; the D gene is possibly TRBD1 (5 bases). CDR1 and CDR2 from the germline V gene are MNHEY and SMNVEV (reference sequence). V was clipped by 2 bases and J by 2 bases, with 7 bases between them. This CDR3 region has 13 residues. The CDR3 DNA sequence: TGTGCCAGCAGTTTACAGGGTACCTACGAGCAGTACTTC. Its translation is CASSLQGTYEQYF.

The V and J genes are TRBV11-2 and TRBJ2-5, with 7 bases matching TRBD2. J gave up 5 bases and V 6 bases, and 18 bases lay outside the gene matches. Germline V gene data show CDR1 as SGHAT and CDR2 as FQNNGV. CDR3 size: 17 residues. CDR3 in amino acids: CASRRHDAGAGWETQYF. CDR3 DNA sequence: TGTGCCAGCAGGCGCCACGATGCGGGAGCAGGCTGGGAGACCCAGTACTTC.

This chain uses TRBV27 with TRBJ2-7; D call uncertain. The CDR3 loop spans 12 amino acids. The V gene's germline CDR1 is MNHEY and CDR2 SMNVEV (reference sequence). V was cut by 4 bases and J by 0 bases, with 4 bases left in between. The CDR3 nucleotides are TGTGCCAGCAGTTCTACCTCCTACGAGCAGTACTTC. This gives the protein CASSSTSYEQYF.

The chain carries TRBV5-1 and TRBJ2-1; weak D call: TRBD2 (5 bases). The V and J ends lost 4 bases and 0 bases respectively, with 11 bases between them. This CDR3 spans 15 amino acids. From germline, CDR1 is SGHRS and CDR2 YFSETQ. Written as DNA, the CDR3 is TGCGCCAGCAGCGAGTGGACTGGCTCCTACAATGAGCAGTTCTTC. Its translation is CASSEWTGSYNEQFF.

The CDR3 region is CAIRPGDPYNEQFF. The CDR3 DNA sequence: TGTGCCATCAGGCCGGGGGACCCCTACAATGAGCAGTTCTTC. The chain recombines TRBV10-3 with TRBJ2-1, with D tentatively TRBD2 (6 bases). Germline CDR1 reads ENHRY; CDR2 reads SYGVKD. This CDR3 has 14 residues. The V end lost 6 bases, the J end lost 2 bases, and 11 bases lay between the germline ends.

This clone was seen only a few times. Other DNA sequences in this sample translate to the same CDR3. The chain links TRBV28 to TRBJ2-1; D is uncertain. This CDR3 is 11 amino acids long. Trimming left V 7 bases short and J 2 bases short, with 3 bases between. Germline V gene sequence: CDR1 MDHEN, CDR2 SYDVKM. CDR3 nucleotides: TGTGCCAGCAACACCTACAATGAGCAGTTCTTC. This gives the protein CASNTYNEQFF.

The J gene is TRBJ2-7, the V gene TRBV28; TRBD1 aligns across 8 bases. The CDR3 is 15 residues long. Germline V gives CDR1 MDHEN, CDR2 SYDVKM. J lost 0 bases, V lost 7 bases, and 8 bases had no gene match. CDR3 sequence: CASNTGTGLSYEQYF. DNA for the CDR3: TGTGCCAGCAATACTGGGACAGGCCTCTCCTACGAGCAGTACTTC.

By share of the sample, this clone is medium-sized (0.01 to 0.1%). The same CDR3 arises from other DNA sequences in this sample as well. As DNA, the CDR3 is TGTGCCAGCAGTGCCGGCGCGGGAGGGGCAGATACGCAGTATTTT. Translated, it gives CASSAGAGGADTQYF. The chain has TRBV6-4 and TRBJ2-3; 9 bases align to TRBD2. J lost 4 bases, V lost 4 bases, and 6 bases had no gene match. CDR1 is MRHNA and CDR2 is SNTAGT in the germline V gene. The CDR3 spans 15 residues.

The CDR3 nucleotides read TGTGCCAGTAGTATAGTTATAGCGGGGGGCCGTAACAATGAGCAGTTCTTC. Encoded protein: CASSIVIAGGRNNEQFF. The V gene is TRBV19, the J gene TRBJ2-1; TRBD2 agrees at 10 bases. V gave up 1 base and J gave up 5 bases; unmatched junction bases: 8. The CDR3 is made up of 17 amino acids. CDR1 is LNHDA and CDR2 is SQIVND in the germline V gene (reference sequence).

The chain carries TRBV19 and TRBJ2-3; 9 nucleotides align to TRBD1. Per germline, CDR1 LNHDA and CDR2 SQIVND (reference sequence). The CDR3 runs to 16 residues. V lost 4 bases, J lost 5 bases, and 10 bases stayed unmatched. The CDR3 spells CASSTPPGQGLDTQYF. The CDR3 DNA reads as TGTGCCAGTAGTACTCCCCCGGGACAGGGACTAGATACGCAGTATTTT.

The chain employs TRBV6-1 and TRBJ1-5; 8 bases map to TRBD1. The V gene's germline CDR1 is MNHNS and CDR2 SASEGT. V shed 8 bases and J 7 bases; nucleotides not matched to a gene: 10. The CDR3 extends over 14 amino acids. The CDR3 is CASDLDREGQPQHF. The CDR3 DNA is TGTGCCAGCGATCTGGACAGGGAAGGACAGCCCCAGCATTTT.

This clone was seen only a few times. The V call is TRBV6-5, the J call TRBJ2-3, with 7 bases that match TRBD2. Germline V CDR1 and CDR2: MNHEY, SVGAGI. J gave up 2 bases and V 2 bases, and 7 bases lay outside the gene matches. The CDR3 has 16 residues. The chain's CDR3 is CASSYGAGENTDTQYF. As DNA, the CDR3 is TGTGCCAGCAGTTACGGGGCGGGGGAGAACACAGATACGCAGTATTTT.

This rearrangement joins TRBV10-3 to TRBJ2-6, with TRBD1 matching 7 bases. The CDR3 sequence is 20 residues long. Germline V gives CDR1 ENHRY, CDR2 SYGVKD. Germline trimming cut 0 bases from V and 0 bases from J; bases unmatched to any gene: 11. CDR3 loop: CAISESRQGLLSSGANVLTF. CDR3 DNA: TGTGCCATCAGTGAGTCCCGACAGGGTCTATTAAGCTCTGGGGCCAACGTCCTGACTTTC.